Described below is a single TCR beta chain sequence and its context. The data originate from a study of OX40 agonist ivuxolimab in advanced cancers. This CDR3 is 16 amino acids long. V gave up 3 bases and J gave up 2 bases; unmatched junction bases: 9. The germline CDR1 and CDR2 sequences are GTSNPN and SVGIG (reference sequence). Here immunoSEQ multiplex PCR was the method, and the copy in TCRdb shows in-frame clones only, minus some. The table records some 76,000 clones, roughly 92% of them present only once. The receptor's source is an adult with an advanced solid tumor such as melanoma, head and neck, liver or kidney cancer. V is TRBV30 and J is TRBJ2-5; 10 bases fit TRBD1. The sequencing here drew on CD4+ or CD8+ T cells sorted from blood, taken in a trial of the OX40 agonist ivuxolimab. This CDR3 is CAWSYLPGQGQETQYF. The DNA of the CDR3 is TGTGCCTGGAGCTATCTACCGGGACAGGGGCAAGAGACCCAGTACTTC.